This TCR beta chain was captured in a study of blood T cell repertoires in COVID-19. Study overall: COVID-19 samples from acute and convalescent phases originated in the United States, Italy and Spain. T cells, B-cell-depleted T cells, or PBMCs provided the cDNA or gDNA that served as material.

Here immunoSEQ multiplex PCR was the method, and the copy in TCRdb shows in-frame clones only, minus some. This sample has approximately 120,000 clones, with 70% to 90% found just once. In germline, CDR1 is LNHDA, CDR2 SQIVND (reference sequence). The CDR3 contains 17 residues. V lost 4 bases and J lost 1; bases outside the gene matches: 8. The receptor comes from a woman in her fifties or sixties with acute or convalescent COVID-19. Sample: peripheral blood. The J gene is TRBJ1-3, the V gene TRBV19, with TRBD1 matching 9 bases. CDR3 region: CASSKSTGGASGNTIYF. The CDR3 DNA reads as TGTGCCAGTAGTAAGAGCACAGGGGGCGCGTCTGGAAACACCATATATTTT.